Sequencing of this T cell receptor beta chain was carried out in a study of T cells in Graves' hyperthyroidism and ophthalmopathy (dated by TCRdb to the late 2010s). Study-wide context: Peripheral blood was sampled at the time of initial diagnosis, prior to any treatment. To identify TCR V-J signatures that set the groups apart, the researchers used a discovery cohort of 100 patients, made up of 40 to 45 with Graves' ophthalmopathy and 57 with stable Graves' hyperthyroidism. Whether ophthalmopathy could be predicted prospectively was tested in an independent validation cohort made up of 18 to 20 hyperthyroidism patients plus 17 patients who later progressed to ophthalmopathy. The 95 to 100 discovery patients were randomly divided into training and test sets at a 7:3 ratio. In about 6 Graves' hyperthyroidism patients, the study also compared T-cell repertoires from thyroid tissue with T-cell repertoires from blood. Once sampling was done, hyperthyroidism patients were given methimazole at a starting dose of 30 mg daily, whereas ophthalmopathy patients were given high-dose intravenous methylprednisolone. The paper describes TCR Vbeta CDR3 sequencing of 135 peripheral blood samples, made up of about 41 ophthalmopathy patients, around 78 hyperthyroidism patients and 17 progressor patients.

Stable Graves' hyperthyroidism was defined as the absence of progression to ophthalmopathy over 18 months of follow-up. Hyperthyroidism patients were newly diagnosed, had a disease duration of under 2 months, and were aged 18 to 65 years. The study excluded patients with uncontrolled infections, other autoimmune diseases, pregnancy or lactation. Clinical symptoms, serum thyroxine and TRAb, thyroid ultrasound, and orbital computed tomography formed the basis for the diagnoses. Ficoll-Paque density gradient centrifugation was used to isolate PBMCs from approximately 10 ml of fresh peripheral blood. Trizol reagent was used to extract total RNA, and RNA quality was then checked on an Agilent 2100 Bioanalyzer. Remarks on this clonotype: The antigen this receptor binds is unknown. The input lacks base qualities; no much larger clone sits a single base away.

TCR beta CDR3 regions were amplified from RNA transcripts. The first round of RT-PCR for the TCR CDR3 was performed with the HTBI primer set and the Qiagen OneStep RT-PCR kit. Libraries were constructed in a second round of multiplex PCR, after which size selection and purification were carried out. Sequencing of the libraries was done on an Illumina HiSeq2000 using paired-end 100 bp reads. In the authors' own workflow: Raw data were processed with SOAPnuke, discarding reads with adapters, uncalled bases, mean Phred below 15, or no exact constant-primer or identifier match. COPE v1.2.5 was used to merge high-quality paired reads, and clonotypes were defined as unique nucleotide sequences. MiTCR v1.1 was used to align the clonotypes against IMGT TRBV, TRBD and TRBJ reference segments. Analysis was restricted to V-J combinations with a frequency above 0.0001, which covered approximately 99% of repertoires. The TCS score was defined as the ratio of F50 (clonal expansion) to E x V (chaos), calculated using BLOSUM62-based TCRdist between CDR3 peptides within each V-J. Welch's t-statistics and random forest reduced 500 to 550 V-J features to 13, which were used in a naive Bayes classifier (R e1071). TCRdb's own reprocessing of the public reads used fastp at Q25 and MiXCR and kept productive beta chains. Here each entry gathers all rows of one CDR3 protein and keeps the most common genes and DNA. The V and J calls come from TCRdb's annotation, not from the publication. The sample records a few hundred thousand distinct CDR3 sequences, roughly 13% of which are singletons. The top ten constitute 5% to 6.5% of the sample.

The germline V gene specifies SGDLS as CDR1 and YYNGEE as CDR2. The CDR3 starts with the cysteine, ends with the phenylalanine, and has 15 residues. Just the 45-base CDR3 DNA is kept, in frame starting at base 1. V is shortened by 2 bases, J by 0 bases, and the region joining them spans 8 bases. Here is what the overall study found, with its caveats: Sample size was not statistically predetermined, and investigators were not blinded to group allocation. Most expanded thyroid clonotypes (frequency above 0.001) were also detected in blood, suggesting blood repertoires may reflect thyroid immune responses. In cross-validation, a model built on a 13 V-J signature told ophthalmopathy apart from stable hyperthyroidism with under 90% sensitivity and roughly 81% specificity, and in testing the same model reached 80%/75%. In validation, the model predicted progression to ophthalmopathy with approximately 71% sensitivity and over 72% specificity, a median of approximately 6.5 months before onset.

This receptor was identified in a woman under 30 with Graves' hyperthyroidism. Sequences were obtained from blood. Here the chain combines TRBV9 and TRBJ2-2; TRBD1 is perhaps the D gene, given 6 matching bases. Read as DNA, the sequence is TGTGCCAGCAGCGTCACAGGGACGAACACCGGGGAGCTGTTTTTT. Its translation is CASSVTGTNTGELFF.